This TCR beta chain derives from a study of T cells in narcolepsy. Study at large: Patients with NT1 or NT2 and healthy control donors were enrolled. Study observations and caveats: Same-patient CSF and blood CD4+ T cell clonotypes included HCRT-specific and TRIB2-specific autoreactive ones.

As to this clone: Antigen specificity is unknown.

This CDR3 region has 15 residues. Germline-derived CDR1 and CDR2 are MNHEY and SVGAGI. Between the trimmed V and J ends, which lost 6 bases and 0 bases, there was a span of 12 bases. Only in-frame clones appear in the TCRdb table, and some are missing; sequencing was by immunoSEQ multiplex PCR. Here the sample spans 30,000 to 45,000 clones, about 85% being singletons. The receptor's source is a human donor with narcolepsy. This chain joins TRBV6-5 and TRBJ1-3, with D perhaps matching TRBD1 (6 bases). Sequencing was done on a sample of CD45RA- memory CD4+ T cells from PBMCs. CDR3 coding DNA: TGTGCCAGCAGCGCAGGGGCCCTCTCTGGAAACACCATATATTTT. Translation gives CASSAGALSGNTIYF.